This entry describes one T cell receptor (beta chain). Its target is not known. The CDR3 loop spans 15 amino acids. Germline V gene sequence: CDR1 MNHNY, CDR2 SVGAGI (reference sequence). Germline trimming cut 7 bases from V and 8 bases from J; bases unmatched to any gene: 15. This sample was included in a study of shared clonotypes between healthy human individuals. Using immunoSEQ multiplex PCR, the repertoire was profiled, and TCRdb retains in-frame clones only, with some absent. The profile shows about 2.4 million clones, 90% to 95% of them singletons. Overall study results and limits: Clonotypes not shared had lower generation probabilities than those common to all four donors. The naive CD4 repertoires of a few donors were compared, and roughly 5.1% of clonotypes were shared. Collection of samples was limited to blood; tissue repertoires likely differ.

The chain uses TRBV6-6 and TRBJ1-2; TRBD1 aligns across 8 bases. The TCR sequence derives from a young man in good health. The source material was naive CD4+ T cells sorted from blood. As to subset: CD45RA+ positively selected. DNA for the CDR3: TGTGCCAGCACATCAGCCCCTGGGACAGGACCCGGCTACACCTTC. This codes for CASTSAPGTGPGYTF.